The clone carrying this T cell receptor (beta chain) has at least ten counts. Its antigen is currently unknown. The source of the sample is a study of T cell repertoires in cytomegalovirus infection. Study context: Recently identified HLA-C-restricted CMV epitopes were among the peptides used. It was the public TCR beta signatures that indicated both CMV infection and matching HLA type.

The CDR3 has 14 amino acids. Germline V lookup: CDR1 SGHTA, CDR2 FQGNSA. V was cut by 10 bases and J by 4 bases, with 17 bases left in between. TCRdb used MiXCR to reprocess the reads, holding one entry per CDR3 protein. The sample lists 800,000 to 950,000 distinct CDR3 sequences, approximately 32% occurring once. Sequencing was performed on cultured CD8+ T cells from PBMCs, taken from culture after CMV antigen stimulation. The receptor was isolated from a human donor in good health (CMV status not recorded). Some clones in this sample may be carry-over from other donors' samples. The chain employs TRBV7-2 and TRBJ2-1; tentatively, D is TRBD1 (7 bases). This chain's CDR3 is CAIQGGPFYNEQFF. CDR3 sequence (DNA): TGTGCCATCCAGGGGGGACCCTTTTACAATGAGCAGTTCTTC.